The 12 T cell receptor beta chains reported below all come from one sample, sequenced in a study of blood T cell repertoires in COVID-19. Method: immunoSEQ multiplex PCR; TCRdb's copy keeps in-frame clones and lacks some. The sample has 220,000 or so clones; 85% to 90% are singletons. The sequencing sample was made of peripheral blood. The receptors were gathered from a woman between 50 and 59 years old with COVID-19, enrolled during active disease.

Details on this clone: Other DNA sequences in the sample encode the same CDR3. The chain couples TRBV12-3 or TRBV12-4 to TRBJ2-7; TRBD1 matches at 7 bases. There are 13 residues in the CDR3. V was clipped by 5 bases and J by 2 bases; unmatched bases: 3. In nucleotides, the CDR3 is TGTGCCAGCAGTAGACAGGGACCCTACGAGCAGTACTTC. Encoded protein: CASSRQGPYEQYF.

This chain links TRBV9 with TRBJ1-4; weak D call: TRBD1 (6 bases). Germline V lookup: CDR1 SGDLS, CDR2 YYNGEE. Trimming removed 5 bases from V and 7 bases from J, with 18 bases in between. The CDR3 length is 15 residues. The CDR3 sequence: CASSLLTGRGEKLFF. Written as DNA, the CDR3 is TGTGCCAGCAGTCTCTTAACAGGGAGGGGTGAAAAACTGTTTTTT.

The chain uses TRBV29-1 and TRBJ1-1, with a possible D match to TRBD1 (6 bases). CDR3 length equals 12 residues. V was trimmed by 5 bases and J by 0 bases, leaving 7 bases between them. From germline, CDR1 is SQVTM and CDR2 ANQGSEA. The CDR3 here is CSVRTVNTEAFF. The CDR3 DNA sequence: TGCAGCGTTAGGACAGTGAACACTGAAGCTTTCTTT.

This clone was seen only a few times. The chain joins TRBV5-1 to TRBJ1-4, with D unresolved. The CDR3 covers 16 residues. With 2 bases removed from V and 0 bases from J, the gap between germline ends came to 11 bases. Germline V gene lookup returns CDR1 SGHRS and CDR2 YFSETQ. The CDR3 DNA reads TGCGCCAGCAGCTTCGGGAGGAGGGCAACTAATGAAAAACTGTTTTTT. This gives the protein CASSFGRRATNEKLFF.

This clone was counted between two and nine times. The J gene is TRBJ2-1, the V gene TRBV7-2; 14 bases are a match to TRBD2. CDR1 is SGHTA and CDR2 is FQGNSA in the germline V gene. V gave up 4 bases and J gave up 2 bases; unmatched junction bases: 7. The CDR3 is made up of 18 amino acids. The chain's CDR3 is CASSSGLAGGGAYNEQFF. The DNA of the CDR3 is TGTGCCAGCAGCTCCGGACTAGCGGGGGGTGGGGCCTACAATGAGCAGTTCTTC.

This clone was counted only a few times. This CDR3 reads CASKAGGGNQPQHF. Written as DNA, the CDR3 is TGCGCCAGCAAAGCCGGAGGTGGCAATCAGCCCCAGCATTTT. V gene TRBV5-1 combines with J gene TRBJ1-5; D remains unclear. The V and J ends lost 6 bases and 2 bases respectively, with 12 bases between them. The germline V gene encodes CDR1 SGHRS and CDR2 YFSETQ. The CDR3 loop spans 14 amino acids.

The chain couples TRBV19 to TRBJ1-2, with TRBD1 matching 7 bases. This CDR3 has 16 residues. V shed 2 bases, J shed 5 bases, and the junction held 11 bases outside the gene matches. Germline V gene data show CDR1 as LNHDA and CDR2 as SQIVND (reference sequence). CDR3 in DNA: TGTGCCAGTAGTATAACCCCAGGGACAGCGATATATGGCTACACCTTC. Encoded protein: CASSITPGTAIYGYTF. The entire variable domain, with the rest obtained from reference TRBV19 and TRBJ1-2, is as follows: DGGITQSPKYLFRKEGQNVTLSCEQNLNHDAMYWYRQDPGQGLRLIYYSQIVNDFQKGDIAEGYSVSREKKESFPLTVTSAQKNPTAFYLCASSITPGTAIYGYTFGSGTRLTVV.

This chain links TRBV19 with TRBJ2-5; D unresolved. The V end was cut by 3 bases, the J end by 1 base, with 6 bases between. The CDR3 is made up of 13 amino acids. Germline values: CDR1 LNHDA, CDR2 SQIVND (reference sequence). This CDR3 is CASSMYSQETQYF. The CDR3 DNA sequence: TGTGCCAGTAGTATGTACAGCCAAGAGACCCAGTACTTC.

The chain employs TRBV4-1 and TRBJ1-2, with D maybe TRBD1 (6 bases). With 4 bases removed from V and 4 bases from J, the gap between germline ends came to 10 bases. CDR1 and CDR2 (germline): MGHRA, YSYEKL. The CDR3 is 13 residues long. Here the CDR3 reads CASSLPDSYGYTF. CDR3 in DNA: TGCGCCAGCAGCCTGCCGGACAGCTATGGCTACACCTTC.

The rearrangement uses TRBV7-8 and TRBJ1-5; D is perhaps TRBD1 (5 bases). The CDR3 runs to 13 residues. CDR1 SGHVS and CDR2 FQNEAQ come from the germline V gene. V gave up 5 bases and J gave up 9 bases, with 14 bases separating them. CDR3 protein: CASSPGFLGPQHF. CDR3 sequence (DNA): TGTGCCAGCAGCCCAGGGTTCCTGGGGCCCCAGCATTTT.

The chain joins TRBV6-4 to TRBJ1-2, with 7 bases aligning to TRBD1. CDR3 size: 14 residues. Germline lookup yields CDR1 MRHNA and CDR2 SNTAGT. Trimming took 0 bases from V and 5 from J; bases not matched to a gene: 3. The CDR3 loop reads CASSDSYRGYGYTF. The CDR3 DNA is TGTGCCAGCAGTGACTCGTACAGGGGATATGGCTACACCTTC.

The V and J genes are TRBV11-2 and TRBJ2-1; 9 bases map to TRBD2. This CDR3 comprises 14 residues. Germline V gene sequence: CDR1 SGHAT, CDR2 FQNNGV. V shed 1 base and J 10 bases; nucleotides not matched to a gene: 5. The CDR3 nucleotides read TGTGCCAGCAGCTTAGTGCGGGGGGGCCTCGAGCAGTTCTTC. It yields the protein CASSLVRGGLEQFF.